The 7 T cell receptor beta chains reported below all come from one sample, sequenced in a study of blood T cells in healthy people across ages. The authors ran a second PCR of roughly 6 to 12 cycles using a sample-barcoded 5' primer and a J-beta primer mix. MiXCR, run by TCRdb on the 5' RACE reads, gives a single entry per CDR3 protein. The sample lists around 940,000 distinct CDR3 sequences; about 51% were seen once. The sequencing input was blood. The receptors here all came from a woman aged 55-70 years in good health.

In nucleotides, the CDR3 is TGCAGTGCTTCGTTTGCGGGAGGCTACAATGAGCAGTTCTTC. As protein: CSASFAGGYNEQFF. This sequence joins TRBV20-1 and TRBJ2-1; 8 positions match TRBD2. The germline V gene encodes CDR1 DFQATT and CDR2 SNEGSKA (reference sequence). The junction had 6 bases not matched to a gene; V was cut back by 5 bases and J by 3 bases. This CDR3 has 14 residues.

This clonotype was seen only a few times. The chain recombines TRBV29-1 with TRBJ2-6; D gene uncertain. The V and J ends lost 3 bases and 0 bases respectively, with 3 bases between them. Germline lookup yields CDR1 SQVTM and CDR2 ANQGSEA. CDR3 length: 13 amino acids. The CDR3 DNA reads as TGCAGCGTTGACCCCTCTGGGGCCAACGTCCTGACTTTC. It is translated as CSVDPSGANVLTF.

This clonotype appeared a few times. Here the CDR3 DNA reads TGTGCCAGCAGCTTATGGCGGGAGGACGAGCAGTACTTC. It encodes CASSLWREDEQYF. The chain is built from TRBV7-2 and TRBJ2-7, with 8 bases lining up with TRBD2. Germline V gene data show CDR1 as SGHTA and CDR2 as FQGNSA. With V trimmed by 2 bases and J by 5 bases, 2 bases remained unmatched. The CDR3 extends over 13 amino acids.

Comments on this clonotype: Its ends do not fully match the called genes, so a read error is possible. The CDR3 is CSEKYRSSYNEQLF. The CDR3 DNA follows: TGCAGCGAAAAATACAGGAGCTCCTACAATGAGCAGTTATTC. This rearrangement joins TRBV29-1 to TRBJ2-1; tentatively, D is TRBD1 (5 bases). Germline V gene data show CDR1 as SQVTM and CDR2 as ANQGSEA. CDR3 length: 14 residues.

The V gene is TRBV9, the J gene TRBJ2-7; D may be TRBD1 or TRBD2 (5 bases each). CDR1 and CDR2 (germline): SGDLS, YYNGEE. CDR3 size: 16 residues. With 0 bases removed from V and 5 bases from J, the gap between germline ends came to 18 bases. Written as DNA, the CDR3 is TGTGCCAGCAGCGTAGAGGGGACCTCCTGGGGGAACGAGCAGTACTTC. Protein: CASSVEGTSWGNEQYF.

This clonotype occurred a few times. The rearrangement links TRBV6-5 to TRBJ2-3; D uncertain. CDR3 length: 16 amino acids. CDR1 and CDR2 from the germline V gene are MNHEY and SVGAGI. V lost 0 bases to trimming and J lost 0 bases, with 10 bases between them. Here the CDR3 DNA reads TGTGCCAGCAGTTACTCTCTCCGCCCTAGCACAGATACGCAGTATTTT. This encodes CASSYSLRPSTDTQYF.

In this sample, this clonotype turned up a few times. CDR3 coding DNA: TGTGCCAGCAGTTTGACAACAGACCAGTACTTC. It codes for CASSLTTDQYF. This rearrangement joins TRBV12-3 or TRBV12-4 to TRBJ2-5; D remains unclear. The CDR3 loop spans 11 amino acids. V lost 3 bases and J lost 10, with 9 bases in between.